This T cell receptor beta chain stems from a study of brain T cells in children with intractable seizures. General observations from the study: Patients' HCMV serostatus was unknown; virus specificity rests on CDR3 similarity alone. Pre- and post-surgery blood differed in depth, so pre-surgery absences may be undersampling.

The assay was immunoSEQ multiplex PCR, and TCRdb's table has in-frame clones only and misses some. Altogether about 340,000 clones are present, about 93% being singletons, with the ten largest covering 5% to 7%. Noted time point: blood from clinic visit 5 months post-surgery; TSC patient then seizure free. Only cases whose brain tissue showed the highest T cell transcript signatures were sequenced. Germline V CDR1 and CDR2: GTSNPN, SVGIG (reference sequence). CDR3 length: 12 amino acids. The germline V and J ends were trimmed by 0 bases and 6 bases, with 8 bases remaining between them. Concerning this clone: The antigen is not known.

Sequenced here: peripheral blood, sampled about 5 months after surgery. This clonotype was obtained from a boy under two years old with tuberous sclerosis and intractable seizures. V gene TRBV30 combines with J gene TRBJ1-2; D possibly corresponds to TRBD1 (5 bases). The CDR3 reads CAWSVRGDGYTF. DNA for the CDR3: TGTGCCTGGAGTGTACGGGGGGATGGCTACACCTTC.